The 25 T cell receptor beta chains reported below all come from one sample, sequenced in a study of shared clonotypes between healthy human individuals. Data came from immunoSEQ multiplex PCR; TCRdb stores just in-frame clones and leaves some out. Of about 1,900,000 clones in the sample, less than 95% are singletons; the top ten hold around 1%. Positive CCR7 selection of CD45RO-negative cells yielded the naive CD8 cells, and terminally differentiated effector memory CD45RA+ cells were excluded. The sample taken for sequencing was naive CD8+ T cells sorted from blood. The receptors were gathered from a young man in good health.

Concerning this clone itself: Other DNA sequences in this sample translate to the same CDR3. The V gene is TRBV4-1, the J gene TRBJ2-7; D may be TRBD1 (5 bases). The CDR3 spans 15 residues. Between the trimmed V and J ends, which lost 3 bases and 0 bases, there was a span of 12 bases. Germline values: CDR1 MGHRA, CDR2 YSYEKL. CDR3: CASSQVDSGSYEQYF. CDR3 in DNA: TGCGCCAGCAGCCAGGTAGACAGTGGCTCCTACGAGCAGTACTTC.

The sample holds one count of this clone. The chain uses TRBV6-1 and TRBJ1-4; the match to TRBD1 covers 9 bases. Trimming at V came to 8 bases and at J to 7 bases, leaving 8 bases not matched to a gene. The CDR3 totals 14 residues. Germline V gene data show CDR1 as MNHNS and CDR2 as SASEGT. CDR3 protein: CASLPDRGGEKLFF. In nucleotides, the CDR3 is TGTGCCAGCCTCCCGGACAGGGGAGGTGAAAAACTGTTTTTT.

Remarks on this clone: The same CDR3 arises from other DNA sequences in this sample as well. J is TRBJ2-7 and V is TRBV7-8, with 13 bases aligning to TRBD2. Germline V CDR1 and CDR2: SGHVS, FQNEAQ. This CDR3 has 14 amino acids. The ends lost 4 bases at V and 3 bases at J; junction bases unmatched: 0. The CDR3 loop reads CASSWTSGSYEQYF. CDR3 nucleotide sequence: TGTGCCAGCAGCTGGACTAGCGGGAGCTACGAGCAGTACTTC.

The chain is built from TRBV28 and TRBJ2-7; the D is unclear. CDR1 and CDR2 from the germline V gene are MDHEN and SYDVKM. Deletions cut 4 bases from V and 0 bases from J, with 10 bases between. The CDR3 spans 14 residues. CDR3 loop: CASSSYLSSYEQYF. CDR3 nucleotides: TGTGCCAGCAGTTCCTACTTGAGCTCCTACGAGCAGTACTTC.

V is TRBV4-1 and J is TRBJ2-7; tentatively, D is TRBD1 (5 bases). Trimming shortened V by 5 bases and J by 2 bases, and 10 bases separated the two germline ends. CDR3 length equals 13 residues. Germline CDR1 and CDR2: MGHRA and YSYEKL. The CDR3 region is CASSDRDPYEQYF. CDR3 nucleotides: TGCGCCAGCAGCGACAGAGATCCCTACGAGCAGTACTTC.

This chain connects TRBV4-1 to TRBJ2-7; 8 nucleotides match TRBD1. The CDR3 extends over 15 amino acids. The V gene's germline CDR1 is MGHRA and CDR2 YSYEKL. V shed 5 bases and J 0 bases; nucleotides not matched to a gene: 6. The CDR3 reads CASSVGQGASYEQYF. The CDR3 DNA sequence: TGCGCCAGCAGCGTAGGACAGGGAGCCTCCTACGAGCAGTACTTC.

This chain connects TRBV10-3 to TRBJ2-2; no definite D call. Trimming shortened V by 5 bases and J by 0 bases, and 13 bases separated the two germline ends. The germline gives CDR1 ENHRY, CDR2 SYGVKD. The CDR3 has 16 residues. The CDR3: CAISTSDTANTGELFF. CDR3 sequence (DNA): TGTGCCATCAGTACCAGTGACACGGCGAACACCGGGGAGCTGTTTTTT.

This chain's CDR3 is CASSLGRGQETQYF. In DNA form, the CDR3 reads TGTGCCAGCAGCTTGGGCAGGGGGCAAGAGACCCAGTACTTC. The genes are TRBV13 and TRBJ2-5; 7 bases fit TRBD1. CDR1 is PRHDT and CDR2 is FYEKMQ in the germline V gene (reference sequence). J was trimmed by 2 bases and V by 3 bases; bases with no gene match: 3. The CDR3 is made up of 14 amino acids.

This chain uses TRBV7-9 with TRBJ2-1; TRBD2 agrees at 12 bases. V trimming: 5 bases; J trimming: 5 bases; junction bases outside the gene matches: 10. The CDR3 loop spans 17 amino acids. Germline V gene data show CDR1 as SEHNR and CDR2 as FQNEAQ (reference sequence). In nucleotides, the CDR3 is TGTGCCAGCAGCCCACCCCTAGCGGGAGGGGGGGACAATGAGCAGTTCTTC. This translates into CASSPPLAGGGDNEQFF.

The V call is TRBV19, the J call TRBJ2-2; TRBD2 matches at 10 bases. The J segment lost 0 bases and the V segment lost 7 bases, leaving 11 bases of the junction unmatched. Looked up from germline, CDR1 is LNHDA and CDR2 is SQIVND (reference sequence). The CDR3 is made up of 18 amino acids. CDR3 region: CASNSGTSAPANTGELFF. The CDR3 nucleotides are TGTGCCAGTAACTCCGGGACTAGCGCGCCAGCGAACACCGGGGAGCTGTTTTTT. Variable domain in full (rest from reference TRBV19 and TRBJ2-2): DGGITQSPKYLFRKEGQNVTLSCEQNLNHDAMYWYRQDPGQGLRLIYYSQIVNDFQKGDIAEGYSVSREKKESFPLTVTSAQKNPTAFYLCASNSGTSAPANTGELFFGEGSRLTVL.

The gene calls are TRBV19 and TRBJ1-5; 7 nucleotides match TRBD1. The V gene's germline CDR1 is LNHDA and CDR2 SQIVND (reference sequence). The J segment lost 5 bases and the V segment lost 3 bases, leaving 7 bases of the junction unmatched. The CDR3 sequence is 15 residues long. DNA for the CDR3: TGTGCCAGTAGTATCCTTGACAGGGTGCATCAGCCCCAGCATTTT. Protein product: CASSILDRVHQPQHF.

The V call is TRBV29-1, the J call TRBJ2-6; D remains unclear. The CDR3 is 13 amino acids. Germline loops: CDR1 SQVTM, CDR2 ANQGSEA. V lost 4 bases, J lost 0 bases, and 4 bases lay in between. The CDR3 loop is CSVVVSGANVLTF. The CDR3, as DNA: TGCAGCGTTGTAGTCTCTGGGGCCAACGTCCTGACTTTC.

The chain couples TRBV29-1 to TRBJ2-2, with TRBD1 identical over 7 bases. The junction had 4 bases not matched to a gene; V was cut back by 4 bases and J by 5 bases. CDR1 SQVTM and CDR2 ANQGSEA come from the germline V gene. There are 13 residues in the CDR3. CDR3 sequence (DNA): TGCAGCGTTGGAATCAGGGGGACCGGGGAGCTGTTTTTT. Its protein is CSVGIRGTGELFF.

The chain combines TRBV6-5 with TRBJ2-7; D is ambiguous. Trimming took off 0 bases at V and 0 bases at J, with 12 bases between the two ends. CDR3 length equals 16 residues. Germline V lookup: CDR1 MNHEY, CDR2 SVGAGI. The CDR3 protein is CASSYSASSSSYEQYF. CDR3 DNA: TGTGCCAGCAGTTACTCCGCCAGCTCCAGCTCCTACGAGCAGTACTTC.

This chain joins TRBV19 and TRBJ2-1; D is uncertain. V lost 1 base and J 3 bases, leaving 10 bases between the germline ends. From germline, CDR1 is LNHDA and CDR2 SQIVND (reference sequence). The CDR3 runs to 15 residues. The CDR3 region is CASSIGVADYNEQFF. The CDR3 nucleotides read TGTGCCAGTAGTATAGGGGTAGCTGACTACAATGAGCAGTTCTTC.

The rearrangement joins TRBV29-1 to TRBJ2-2; a possible D gene is TRBD1 (6 bases). Germline V CDR1 and CDR2: SQVTM, ANQGSEA. V gave up 3 bases and J gave up 6 bases, with 17 bases separating them. The length of the CDR3 is 15 residues. This CDR3 is CSVEGLGARSGELFF. CDR3 DNA: TGCAGCGTTGAGGGGTTGGGGGCGCGGTCCGGGGAGCTGTTTTTT.

The chain couples TRBV6-1 to TRBJ2-7, with D uncertain. Trimming stripped 5 bases from V and 6 bases from J, with 20 bases between. Germline values: CDR1 MNHNS, CDR2 SASEGT. The CDR3 is 15 amino acids. Here the CDR3 reads CASSQAGEWLSEQYF. The CDR3 bases are TGTGCCAGCAGTCAGGCCGGCGAATGGTTGTCCGAGCAGTACTTC.

This chain links TRBV10-2 with TRBJ2-7; TRBD2 matches 11 bases. The germline V gene encodes CDR1 WSHSY and CDR2 SAAADI. Trimming took 9 bases from V and 9 from J; bases not matched to a gene: 10. The CDR3 consists of 13 residues. The CDR3 DNA follows: TGCGCCAGTGGGATAGCGGGAGGGCCACCGCAGTACTTC. Translated: CASGIAGGPPQYF.

Remarks on this clone: The identical CDR3 is also encoded by other nucleotide sequences in the sample. The gene calls are TRBV28 and TRBJ2-7; D is uncertain. Trimming pared 3 bases from V and 2 bases from J, leaving 5 bases between. Germline values: CDR1 MDHEN, CDR2 SYDVKM. The CDR3 has 12 residues. The CDR3 is CASSLGAYEQYF. Written as DNA, the CDR3 is TGTGCCAGCAGTTTGGGTGCCTACGAGCAGTACTTC.

The V and J genes are TRBV5-6 and TRBJ1-1; D is perhaps TRBD1 (6 bases). CDR3 length: 13 residues. Trimming removed 3 bases from V and 4 bases from J, with 10 bases in between. Germline V CDR1 and CDR2: SGHDT, YYEEEE. As DNA, the CDR3 is TGTGCCAGCAGCTCCCAGGGGAGCACTGAAGCTTTCTTT. Its translation is CASSSQGSTEAFF.

The chain employs TRBV5-4 and TRBJ2-5; D is possibly TRBD2 (7 bases). Germline V gives CDR1 SGHNT, CDR2 YYREEE (reference sequence). The CDR3 contains 13 residues. Trimming shortened V by 4 bases and J by 4 bases, and 11 bases separated the two germline ends. Here the CDR3 reads CASSEGGAETQYF. In nucleotides, the CDR3 is TGTGCCAGCAGCGAGGGGGGGGCAGAGACCCAGTACTTC.

This sequence joins TRBV4-1 and TRBJ2-2; tentatively, D is TRBD1 (5 bases). The germline V and J ends were trimmed by 4 bases and 0 bases, with 18 bases remaining between them. This CDR3 has 18 residues. Germline lookup yields CDR1 MGHRA and CDR2 YSYEKL. The chain's CDR3 is CASSPLGRTRANTGELFF. The CDR3 coding sequence is TGCGCCAGCAGCCCCCTAGGGCGGACACGAGCGAACACCGGGGAGCTGTTTTTT.

This rearrangement joins TRBV2 to TRBJ2-7, with 14 bases matching TRBD2. The V gene's germline CDR1 is SNHLY and CDR2 FYNNEI. J was trimmed by 4 bases and V by 5 bases; bases with no gene match: 7. The CDR3 covers 16 residues. The CDR3 DNA follows: TGTGCCAGCAGTCTAGAGGGACTAGCGGGAGCGTACGAGCAGTACTTC. This sequence encodes CASSLEGLAGAYEQYF. The full variable domain, in which reference TRBV2 and TRBJ2-7 provide the parts outside the CDR3, is EPEVTQTPSHQVTQMGQEVILRCVPISNHLYFYWYRQILGQKVEFLVSFYNNEISEKSEIFDDQFSVERPDGSNFTLKIRSTKLEDSAMYFCASSLEGLAGAYEQYFGPGTRLTVT.

The CDR3 coding sequence is TGCGCCAGCAGCCAAGGAGCACAGGGGGCTTCCTACGAGCAGTACTTC. The encoded protein is CASSQGAQGASYEQYF. The J gene is TRBJ2-7, the V gene TRBV4-1; 9 bases line up with TRBD1. V dropped 1 base and J dropped 1; count of bases not matched to a gene: 5. Germline CDR1 MGHRA, CDR2 YSYEKL. The CDR3 is made up of 16 amino acids.

The rearrangement uses TRBV5-6 and TRBJ2-1, with D perhaps TRBD1 (5 bases). V was shortened by 3 bases and J by 3 bases, with 16 bases between the two germline ends. This CDR3 is built from 16 residues. Germline values: CDR1 SGHDT, CDR2 YYEEEE. The CDR3 DNA reads TGTGCCAGCAGCTCTCAACCCGACAGTCTCTACAATGAGCAGTTCTTC. Translating gives CASSSQPDSLYNEQFF.